This T cell receptor (beta chain) was sequenced during a study of shared clonotypes between healthy human individuals. Across the whole study: Per donor, three plates held CD4 naive cells, three held CD4 memory, two held CD8 naive and one held CD8 memory.

Using immunoSEQ multiplex PCR, the repertoire was profiled, and TCRdb retains in-frame clones only, with some absent. The sample gives about 680,000 clones, approximately 74% of which show up once; around 1.6% is in the top ten. The CDR3 covers 14 residues. Trimming pared 5 bases from V and 2 bases from J, leaving 13 bases between. CDR1 and CDR2 from the germline V gene are SGHTA and FQGNSA. The clonotype was recovered from a woman aged 25 to 45 in good health. Sequencing was carried out using memory CD4+ T cells sorted from blood. The sample's subset: CD45RA-negative fraction. The V and J genes are TRBV7-2 and TRBJ2-7; D is unclear. The CDR3 DNA sequence: TGTGCCAGCAGCCCCGTCGAGTGGACCTACGAGCAGTACTTC. It specifies CASSPVEWTYEQYF.